This TCR beta chain was retrieved from a study of shared clonotypes between healthy human individuals. Unmatched junction bases numbered 6, after V lost 6 bases and J lost 6 bases. From germline, CDR1 is SQVTM and CDR2 ANQGSEA. The CDR3 spans 13 residues. Produced via immunoSEQ multiplex PCR; TCRdb's table is partial and in-frame only. The table has 550,000 to 800,000 clones, 74% seen once. The TCR was taken from a woman aged 30 to 39 in good health. The chain has TRBV29-1 and TRBJ1-5, with 9 bases fitting TRBD1. Sequencing used memory CD4+ T cells sorted from blood. Regarding subset: CD45RA-negative fraction. CDR3 sequence (DNA): TGCAGCGTGGGACAGGGAATAGGTCAGCCCCAGCATTTT. It encodes CSVGQGIGQPQHF.